This T cell receptor beta chain was found in a study of blood T cell repertoires in COVID-19. Under the authors' procedure: Amplified reference gene primers provided the basis for estimating nucleated cell counts. Only in-frame clones appear in the TCRdb table, and some are missing; sequencing was by immunoSEQ multiplex PCR. The V and J calls and clone size were taken over from that table, and D and trimming were inferred from the DNA. This table holds nearly 250,000 clones, 86% found once. Trimming at V came to 4 bases and at J to 10 bases, leaving 7 bases not matched to a gene. Per the germline V gene, CDR1 is SGHAT and CDR2 is FQNNGV. This CDR3 comprises 15 residues. Cohort assignment relied on participant-reported clinical history. Two consecutive negative NP/OP PCR tests, clearance, or resolved symptoms defined Cohort 3 recovery.

The TCR was taken from a woman aged 45-60 years who had recovered from COVID-19. Sequenced: PBMCs or T cells enriched from blood (not recorded which). The V call is TRBV11-2, the J call TRBJ1-6, with TRBD1 matching over 10 bases. The CDR3 is CASSSGTGVGSPLHF. CDR3 DNA: TGTGCCAGCAGCTCCGGGACAGGGGTAGGGTCACCCCTCCACTTT. Full variable domain (outside the CDR3, taken from reference TRBV11-2 and TRBJ1-6): EAGVAQSPRYKIIEKRQSVAFWCNPISGHATLYWYQQILGQGPKLLIQFQNNGVVDDSQLPKDRFSAERLKGVDSTLKIQPAKLEDSAVYLCASSSGTGVGSPLHFGNGTRLTVT.